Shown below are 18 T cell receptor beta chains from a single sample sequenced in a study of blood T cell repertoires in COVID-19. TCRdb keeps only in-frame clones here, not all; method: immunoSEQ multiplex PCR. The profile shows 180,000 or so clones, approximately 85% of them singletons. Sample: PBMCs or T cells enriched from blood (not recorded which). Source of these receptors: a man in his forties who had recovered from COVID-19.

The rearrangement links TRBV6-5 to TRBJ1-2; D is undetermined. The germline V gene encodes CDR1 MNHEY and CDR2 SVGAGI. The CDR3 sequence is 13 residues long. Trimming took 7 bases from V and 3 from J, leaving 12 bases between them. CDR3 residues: CASTPGSYYGYTF. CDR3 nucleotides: TGTGCCAGCACGCCAGGTTCTTACTATGGCTACACCTTC.

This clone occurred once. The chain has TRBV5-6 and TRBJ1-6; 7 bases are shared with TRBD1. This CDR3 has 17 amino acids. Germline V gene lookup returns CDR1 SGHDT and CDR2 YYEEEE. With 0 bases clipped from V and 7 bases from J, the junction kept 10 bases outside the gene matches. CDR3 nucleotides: TGTGCCAGCAGCTTGGGTACGATTGGGACAGCCAATTCACCCCTCCACTTT. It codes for CASSLGTIGTANSPLHF.

The CDR3 region has the DNA TGTGCCAGCAGTTTATCAACCCTAGGGACCCAGTACTTC. Amino acids: CASSLSTLGTQYF. The rearrangement links TRBV27 to TRBJ2-5; D is uncertain. The CDR3 has 13 residues. Germline lookup yields CDR1 MNHEY and CDR2 SMNVEV (reference sequence). The V gene lost 0 bases and the J gene lost 7 bases, with 9 bases spanning the gap.

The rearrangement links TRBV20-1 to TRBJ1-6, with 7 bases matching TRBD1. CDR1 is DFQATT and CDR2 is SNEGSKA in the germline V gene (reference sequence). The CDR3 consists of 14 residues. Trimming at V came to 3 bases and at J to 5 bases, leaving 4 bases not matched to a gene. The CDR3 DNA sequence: TGCAGTGCTAGTGGAGACAGGGATAATTCACCCCTCCACTTT. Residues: CSASGDRDNSPLHF.

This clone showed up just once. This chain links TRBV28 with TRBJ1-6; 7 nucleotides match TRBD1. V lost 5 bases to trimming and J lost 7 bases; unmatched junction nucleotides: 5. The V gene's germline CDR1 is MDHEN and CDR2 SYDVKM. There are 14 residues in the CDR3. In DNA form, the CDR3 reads TGTGCCAGCAGTCCCGGGACAGTAAATTCACCCCTCCACTTT. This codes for CASSPGTVNSPLHF.

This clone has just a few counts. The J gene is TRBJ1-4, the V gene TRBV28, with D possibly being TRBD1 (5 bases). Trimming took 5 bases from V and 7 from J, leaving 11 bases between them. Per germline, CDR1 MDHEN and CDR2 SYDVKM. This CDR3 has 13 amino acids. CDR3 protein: CASSPGLFEKLFF. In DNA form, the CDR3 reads TGTGCCAGCAGTCCGGGACTTTTTGAAAAACTGTTTTTT. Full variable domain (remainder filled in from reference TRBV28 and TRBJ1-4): DVKVTQSSRYLVKRTGEKVFLECVQDMDHENMFWYRQDPGLGLRLIYFSYDVKMKEKGDIPEGYSVSREKKERFSLILESASTNQTSMYLCASSPGLFEKLFFGSGTQLSVL.

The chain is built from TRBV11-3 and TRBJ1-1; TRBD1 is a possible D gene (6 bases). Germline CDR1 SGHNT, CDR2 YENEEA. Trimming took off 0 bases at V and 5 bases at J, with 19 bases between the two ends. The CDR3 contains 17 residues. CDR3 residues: CASSLDQGSVGGTEAFF. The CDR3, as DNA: TGTGCCAGCAGCTTAGATCAGGGGTCGGTTGGTGGAACTGAAGCTTTCTTT.

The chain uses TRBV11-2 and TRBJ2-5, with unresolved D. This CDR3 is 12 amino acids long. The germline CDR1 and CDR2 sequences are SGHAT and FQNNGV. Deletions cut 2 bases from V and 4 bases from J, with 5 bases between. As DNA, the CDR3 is TGTGCCAGCAGCTTACCCGGAGAGACCCAGTACTTC. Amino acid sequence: CASSLPGETQYF.

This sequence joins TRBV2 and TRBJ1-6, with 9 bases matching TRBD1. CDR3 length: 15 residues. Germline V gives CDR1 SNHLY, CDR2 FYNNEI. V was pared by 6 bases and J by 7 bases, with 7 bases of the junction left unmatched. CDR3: CASRRDREGNSPLHF. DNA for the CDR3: TGTGCCAGCAGGAGGGACAGGGAAGGCAATTCACCCCTCCACTTT.

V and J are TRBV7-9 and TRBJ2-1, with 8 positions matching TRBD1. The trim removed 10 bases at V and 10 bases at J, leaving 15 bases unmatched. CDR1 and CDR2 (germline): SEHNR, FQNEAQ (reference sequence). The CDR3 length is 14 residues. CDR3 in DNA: TGTGCCATCACACAGGGGGATCTTGTGTGGGAGCAGTTCTTC. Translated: CAITQGDLVWEQFF.

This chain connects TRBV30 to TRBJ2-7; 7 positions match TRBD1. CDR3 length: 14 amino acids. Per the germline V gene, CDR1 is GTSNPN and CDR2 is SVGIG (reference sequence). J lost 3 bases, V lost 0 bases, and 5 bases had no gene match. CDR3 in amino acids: CAWSVYAGGYEQYF. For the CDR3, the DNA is TGTGCCTGGAGTGTATATGCAGGGGGCTACGAGCAGTACTTC.

CDR3 nucleotides: TGTGCCAGCAGTTTATGGGGGGGGGACACAGATACGCAGTATTTT. Residues: CASSLWGGDTDTQYF. The chain links TRBV28 to TRBJ2-3, with 7 bases that match TRBD2. The CDR3 runs to 15 residues. CDR1 is MDHEN and CDR2 is SYDVKM in the germline V gene. V trimming: 0 bases; J trimming: 2 bases; junction bases outside the gene matches: 2.

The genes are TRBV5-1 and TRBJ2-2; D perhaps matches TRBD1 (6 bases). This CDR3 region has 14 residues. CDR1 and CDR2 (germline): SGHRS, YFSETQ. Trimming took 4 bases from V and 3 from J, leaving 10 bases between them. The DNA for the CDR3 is TGCGCCAGCAGCGTCTACAGGGACACCGGGGAGCTGTTTTTT. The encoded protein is CASSVYRDTGELFF.

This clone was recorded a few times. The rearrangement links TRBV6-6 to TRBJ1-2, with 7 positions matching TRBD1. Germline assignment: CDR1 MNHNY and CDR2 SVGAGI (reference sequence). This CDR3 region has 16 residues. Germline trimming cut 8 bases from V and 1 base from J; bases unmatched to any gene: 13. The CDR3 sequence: CASGGRDRLINYGYTF. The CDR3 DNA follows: TGTGCCAGCGGAGGGCGGGACAGACTTATTAACTATGGCTACACCTTC.

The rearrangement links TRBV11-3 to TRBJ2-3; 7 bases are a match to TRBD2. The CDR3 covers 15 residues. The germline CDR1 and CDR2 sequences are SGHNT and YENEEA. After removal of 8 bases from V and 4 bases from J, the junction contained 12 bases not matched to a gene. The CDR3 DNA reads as TGTGCCAGCGGGAGGGGCAGGAATTTAGCAGATACGCAGTATTTT. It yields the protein CASGRGRNLADTQYF.

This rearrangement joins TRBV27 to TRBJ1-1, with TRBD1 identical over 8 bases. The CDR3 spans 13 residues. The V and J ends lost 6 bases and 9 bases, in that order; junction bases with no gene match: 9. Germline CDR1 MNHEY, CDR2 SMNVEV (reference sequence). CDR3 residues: CASRPAGGGKAFF. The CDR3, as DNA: TGTGCCAGCAGACCCGCAGGGGGCGGGAAAGCTTTCTTT.

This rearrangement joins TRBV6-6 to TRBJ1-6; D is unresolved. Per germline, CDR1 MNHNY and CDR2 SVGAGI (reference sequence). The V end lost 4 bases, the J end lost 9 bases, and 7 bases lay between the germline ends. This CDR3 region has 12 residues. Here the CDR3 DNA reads TGTGCCAGCAGTTTAGAGGTTTCACCCCTCCACTTT. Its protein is CASSLEVSPLHF.

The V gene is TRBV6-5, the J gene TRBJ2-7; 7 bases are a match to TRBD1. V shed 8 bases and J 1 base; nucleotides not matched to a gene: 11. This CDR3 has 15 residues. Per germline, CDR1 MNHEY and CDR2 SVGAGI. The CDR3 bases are TGTGCCAGCTCCATCTCCCGGGACAGTTCCTACGAGCAGTACTTC. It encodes CASSISRDSSYEQYF.